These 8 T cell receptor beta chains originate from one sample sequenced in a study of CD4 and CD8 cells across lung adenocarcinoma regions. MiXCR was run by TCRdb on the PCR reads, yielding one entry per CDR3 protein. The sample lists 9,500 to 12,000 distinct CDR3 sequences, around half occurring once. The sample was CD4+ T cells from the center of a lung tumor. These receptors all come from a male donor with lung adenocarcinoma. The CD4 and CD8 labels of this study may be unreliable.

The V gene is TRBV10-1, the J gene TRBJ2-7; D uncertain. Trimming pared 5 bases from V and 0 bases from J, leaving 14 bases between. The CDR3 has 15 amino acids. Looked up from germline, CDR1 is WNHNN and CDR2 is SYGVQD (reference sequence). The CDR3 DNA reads TGCGCCAGCAGTTCTACAAGGCCTAGCTCCTACGAGCAGTACTTC. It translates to CASSSTRPSSYEQYF.

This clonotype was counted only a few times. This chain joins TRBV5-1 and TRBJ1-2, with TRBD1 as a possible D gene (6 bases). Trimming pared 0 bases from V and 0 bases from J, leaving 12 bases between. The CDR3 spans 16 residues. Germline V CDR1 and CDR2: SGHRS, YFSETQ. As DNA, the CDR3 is TGCGCCAGCAGCTTGGGACAGGCCCGAGCTAACTATGGCTACACCTTC. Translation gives CASSLGQARANYGYTF.

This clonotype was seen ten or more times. This CDR3 is CARTSRGAPLYYNEQFF. The CDR3 DNA is TGTGCCAGAACCTCAAGGGGGGCCCCCCTTTATTACAATGAGCAGTTCTTC. V gene TRBV5-3 combines with J gene TRBJ2-1; D might be TRBD1 or TRBD2, each matching 6 bases. TRBV5-3 is designated an ORF whose function remains uncertain. There are 17 residues in the CDR3. V lost 6 bases and J lost 4, with 23 bases in between.

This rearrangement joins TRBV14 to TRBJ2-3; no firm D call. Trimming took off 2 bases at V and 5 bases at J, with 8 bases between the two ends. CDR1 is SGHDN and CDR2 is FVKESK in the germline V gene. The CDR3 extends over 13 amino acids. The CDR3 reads CASSQNRRDTQYF. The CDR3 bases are TGTGCCAGCAGCCAAAACCGCAGAGATACGCAGTATTTT.

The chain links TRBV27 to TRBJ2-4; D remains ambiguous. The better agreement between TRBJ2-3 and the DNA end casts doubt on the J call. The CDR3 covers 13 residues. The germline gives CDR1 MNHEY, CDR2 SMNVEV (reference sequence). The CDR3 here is CASKEQNKNTQYF. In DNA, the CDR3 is TGTGCCAGCAAGGAACAGAACAAAAACACGCAGTATTTT.

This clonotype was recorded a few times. Here the CDR3 DNA reads TGTGCCAGCAGGGCTCCTAGCGGGAGGAACCCCTACGAGCAGTACTTC. Translated, it gives CASRAPSGRNPYEQYF. This chain joins TRBV6-2 or TRBV6-3 and TRBJ2-7; 11 bases agree with TRBD2. The CDR3 runs 16 residues. CDR1 and CDR2 (germline): MNHEY, SVGEGT. Losses at the gene ends were 6 bases for V and 2 bases for J; bases not matched to a gene: 9.

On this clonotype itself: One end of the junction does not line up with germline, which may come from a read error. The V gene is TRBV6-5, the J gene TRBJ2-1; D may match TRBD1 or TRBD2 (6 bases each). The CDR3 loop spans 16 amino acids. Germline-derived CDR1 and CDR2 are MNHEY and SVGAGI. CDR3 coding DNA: TGTGCCAGCAGTTACACGGGGGCAACAGTACACAATACGCAGTTTTTC. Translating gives CASSYTGATVHNTQFF.

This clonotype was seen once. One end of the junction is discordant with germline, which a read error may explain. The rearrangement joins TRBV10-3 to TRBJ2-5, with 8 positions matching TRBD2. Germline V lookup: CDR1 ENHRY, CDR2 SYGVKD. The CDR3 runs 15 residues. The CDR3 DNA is TGTGCCGGGGGTGAGGGGGGCGGGGGGCCAGAGACGCAGTACTTC. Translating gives CAGGEGGGGPETQYF.